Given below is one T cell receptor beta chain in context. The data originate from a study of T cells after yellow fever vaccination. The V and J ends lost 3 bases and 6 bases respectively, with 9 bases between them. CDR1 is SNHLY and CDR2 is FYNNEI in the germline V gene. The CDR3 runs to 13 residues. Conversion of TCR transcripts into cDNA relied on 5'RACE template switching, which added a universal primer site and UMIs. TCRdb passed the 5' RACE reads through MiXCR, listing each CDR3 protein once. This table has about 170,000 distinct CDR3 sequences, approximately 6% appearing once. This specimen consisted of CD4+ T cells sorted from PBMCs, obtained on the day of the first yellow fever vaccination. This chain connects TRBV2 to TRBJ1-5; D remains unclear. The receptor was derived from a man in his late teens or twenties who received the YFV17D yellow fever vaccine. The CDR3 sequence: CASSDRVVQPQHF. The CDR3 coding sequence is TGTGCCAGCAGTGATCGGGTGGTTCAGCCCCAGCATTTT.